Each of the 24 T cell receptor beta chains below was sequenced from the same sample in a study of PD-1 blockade in classical Hodgkin lymphoma. Time point denoted: newly diagnosed, previously untreated cHL patient sample. Negative magnetic selection isolated CD4+ T cells from thawed PBMCs. Clones were sequenced by immunoSEQ multiplex PCR, and TCRdb holds only the in-frame ones, with some missing. Here the sample spans 25,000 to 35,000 clones, less than 90% being singletons. The sequencing input was CD4+ T cells from blood. These receptors all stem from a human donor with classical Hodgkin lymphoma.

The chain links TRBV27 to TRBJ2-2, with 10 bases aligning to TRBD2. The CDR3 length is 18 residues. V gave up 2 bases and J gave up 5 bases; unmatched junction bases: 11. Germline CDR1 and CDR2: MNHEY and SMNVEV (reference sequence). The DNA for the CDR3 is TGTGCCAGCAGTTTAATAGGGCTAGCGGGAGATTGGACCGGGGAGCTGTTTTTT. It yields the protein CASSLIGLAGDWTGELFF.

The J gene is TRBJ1-2, the V gene TRBV2, with D maybe TRBD1 (5 bases). Trimming stripped 1 base from V and 5 bases from J, with 5 bases between. This CDR3 is built from 12 residues. In germline, CDR1 is SNHLY, CDR2 FYNNEI. This CDR3 reads CASSEGGYGYTF. DNA of the CDR3: TGTGCCAGCAGTGAAGGGGGGTATGGCTACACCTTC.

The V and J genes are TRBV27 and TRBJ2-1, with 11 bases aligning to TRBD2. The V and J ends lost 6 bases and 3 bases, in that order; junction bases with no gene match: 1. The CDR3 is 14 amino acids. CDR1 is MNHEY, CDR2 SMNVEV, per germline (reference sequence). CDR3 loop: CASRGTSGYNEQFF. CDR3 sequence (DNA): TGTGCCAGCAGGGGGACTAGCGGCTACAATGAGCAGTTCTTC.

This chain uses TRBV11-3 with TRBJ2-1, with a possible D match to TRBD2 (6 bases). Germline loops: CDR1 SGHNT, CDR2 YENEEA. CDR3 length: 15 residues. Trimming removed 5 bases from V and 4 bases from J, with 15 bases in between. CDR3 sequence: CASSQRLVGYNEQFF. The CDR3 region has the DNA TGTGCCAGCAGCCAGCGACTAGTAGGATACAATGAGCAGTTCTTC.

This clone is a singleton in its sample. This CDR3 reads CASTSDGYNEQFF. CDR3 in DNA: TGTGCCAGCACCTCGGACGGATACAATGAGCAGTTCTTC. This chain uses TRBV28 with TRBJ2-1, with D hard to call. There are 13 residues in the CDR3. Trimming removed 7 bases at V and 4 bases at J, with 11 bases between. CDR1 is MDHEN and CDR2 is SYDVKM in the germline V gene.

As concerns this clone: This CDR3 is also generated by other DNA sequences in the sample. Here the CDR3 DNA reads TGTGCCAGCAGTGAAGGCGGCAGCCATGGCTACACCTTC. It codes for CASSEGGSHGYTF. The chain combines TRBV6-1 with TRBJ1-2; no reliable D call. V was cut by 1 base and J by 6 bases, with 9 bases left in between. From germline, CDR1 is MNHNS and CDR2 SASEGT. There are 13 residues in the CDR3.

The count of this clone is one. This chain connects TRBV5-1 to TRBJ2-3; D unclear. Per the germline V gene, CDR1 is SGHRS and CDR2 is YFSETQ. Trimming left V 4 bases short and J 3 bases short, with 12 bases between. This CDR3 contains 14 residues. The CDR3 sequence is CASSLQSLTDTQYF. In DNA form, the CDR3 reads TGCGCCAGCAGCCTCCAGAGCTTAACAGATACGCAGTATTTT.

This sequence joins TRBV5-1 and TRBJ2-3; either TRBD1 or TRBD2 may fit D (6 bases each). In germline, CDR1 is SGHRS, CDR2 YFSETQ. V was trimmed by 0 bases and J by 6 bases, leaving 17 bases between them. This CDR3 has 16 amino acids. The CDR3 nucleotides read TGCGCCAGCAGCTTGGGGGGGGCCGATCGGGGCGATACGCAGTATTTT. Translating gives CASSLGGADRGDTQYF.

This clone has only one observation. The chain uses TRBV11-2 and TRBJ2-3; the D gene could be TRBD1 or TRBD2 (5 bases each). Trimming removed 1 base from V and 5 bases from J, with 10 bases in between. The CDR3 totals 14 residues. The V gene's germline CDR1 is SGHAT and CDR2 FQNNGV. DNA for the CDR3: TGTGCCAGCAGCTTAGTGGGGGTGAGAGATACGCAGTATTTT. Its protein is CASSLVGVRDTQYF.

This chain uses TRBV11-2 with TRBJ2-2; D is unresolved. This CDR3 is 12 amino acids long. V lost 0 bases to trimming and J lost 6 bases, with 2 bases between them. Germline-derived CDR1 and CDR2 are SGHAT and FQNNGV. CDR3 sequence reads: CASSLEAGELFF. DNA of the CDR3: TGTGCCAGCAGCTTAGAAGCCGGGGAGCTGTTTTTT.

This chain joins TRBV11-3 and TRBJ2-1, with unresolved D. CDR1 and CDR2 (germline): SGHNT, YENEEA. The CDR3 has 17 residues. The ends were cut back, 0 bases at V and 0 bases at J, with 12 bases in the middle. The chain's CDR3 is CASSLDLGPSSYNEQFF. DNA for the CDR3: TGTGCCAGCAGCTTAGATCTCGGCCCGAGCTCCTACAATGAGCAGTTCTTC.

The genes are TRBV28 and TRBJ2-1; possibly TRBD2 for D (5 bases). Trimming left V 8 bases short and J 2 bases short, with 10 bases between. The CDR3 contains 13 residues. The germline CDR1 and CDR2 sequences are MDHEN and SYDVKM. CDR3: CASGGLAYNEQFF. CDR3 nucleotides: TGTGCCAGCGGCGGGCTAGCCTACAATGAGCAGTTCTTC.

The genes are TRBV5-1 and TRBJ2-7; 10 nucleotides agree with TRBD2. The CDR3 spans 15 residues. Losses at the gene ends were 0 bases for V and 4 bases for J; bases not matched to a gene: 4. Germline CDR1 SGHRS, CDR2 YFSETQ. The CDR3 loop reads CASSLELAGVYEQYF. The CDR3 region has the DNA TGCGCCAGCAGCTTGGAGCTAGCGGGGGTATACGAGCAGTACTTC. Complete variable domain (other parts from reference TRBV5-1 and TRBJ2-7): KAGVTQTPRYLIKTRGQQVTLSCSPISGHRSVSWYQQTPGQGLQFLFEYFSETQRNKGNFPGRFSGRQFSNSRSEMNVSTLELGDSALYLCASSLELAGVYEQYFGPGTRLTVT.

This chain joins TRBV9 and TRBJ1-1; 9 nucleotides line up with TRBD1. Per germline, CDR1 SGDLS and CDR2 YYNGEE. The trim removed 3 bases at V and 10 bases at J, leaving 7 bases unmatched. The CDR3 is 13 amino acids. CDR3 protein: CASSALGQGRAFF. CDR3 in DNA: TGTGCCAGCAGCGCGCTCGGACAGGGGAGAGCTTTCTTT.

The V call is TRBV5-4, the J call TRBJ2-1; 7 positions agree with TRBD1. The trim removed 0 bases at V and 7 bases at J, leaving 7 bases unmatched. CDR3 size: 15 residues. CDR1 and CDR2 (germline): SGHNT, YYREEE (reference sequence). CDR3 loop: CASSLETGSRNEQFF. The CDR3 DNA reads as TGTGCCAGCAGCTTGGAGACAGGGTCTCGGAATGAGCAGTTCTTC.

The rearrangement uses TRBV5-4 and TRBJ2-3; 10 nucleotides line up with TRBD2. V shed 0 bases, J shed 6 bases, and the junction held 4 bases outside the gene matches. This CDR3 spans 15 amino acids. Germline CDR1 SGHNT, CDR2 YYREEE (reference sequence). CDR3 in amino acids: CASSLGGTSDDTQYF. CDR3 DNA: TGTGCCAGCAGCTTGGGGGGGACTAGCGACGATACGCAGTATTTT.

V gene TRBV6-5 combines with J gene TRBJ2-5, with D perhaps matching TRBD2 (5 bases). The V end lost 2 bases, the J end lost 5 bases, and 15 bases lay between the germline ends. CDR3 length: 15 amino acids. Per the germline V gene, CDR1 is MNHEY and CDR2 is SVGAGI. The CDR3 is CASSYLSVRGETQYF. CDR3 bases: TGTGCCAGCAGTTACCTGTCCGTCCGAGGGGAGACCCAGTACTTC.

The CDR3 bases are TGTGCCAGTAGTCAGGGGGTCTCTGGCTACACCTTC. It codes for CASSQGVSGYTF. The chain recombines TRBV19 with TRBJ1-2, with 7 nucleotides matching TRBD1. The V gene's germline CDR1 is LNHDA and CDR2 SQIVND (reference sequence). This CDR3 comprises 12 residues. Trimming took 5 bases from V and 7 from J; bases not matched to a gene: 4.

The chain carries TRBV5-6 and TRBJ1-1, with D hard to call. In germline, CDR1 is SGHDT, CDR2 YYEEEE. V was trimmed by 0 bases and J by 4 bases, leaving 10 bases between them. The CDR3 has 14 residues. Here the CDR3 DNA reads TGTGCCAGCAGCTTGGGGGCCCGGGGCACTGAAGCTTTCTTT. Its translation: CASSLGARGTEAFF. The whole variable domain, remainder taken from reference TRBV5-6 and TRBJ1-1, is DAGVTQSPTHLIKTRGQQVTLRCSPKSGHDTVSWYQQALGQGPQFIFQYYEEEERQRGNFPDRFSGHQFPNYSSELNVNALLLGDSALYLCASSLGARGTEAFFGQGTRLTVV.

This chain connects TRBV29-1 to TRBJ1-4, with TRBD1 matching 7 bases. Germline V gene sequence: CDR1 SQVTM, CDR2 ANQGSEA. This CDR3 region has 15 residues. J gave up 8 bases and V 6 bases, and 15 bases lay outside the gene matches. CDR3 DNA: TGCAGCGTCTCACCAGTGACAGGGACCGGGGAAAAACTGTTTTTT. As protein: CSVSPVTGTGEKLFF.

The chain employs TRBV21-1 and TRBJ1-2; the table's D gene call, TRBD1, was not cross checked with the DNA. TRBV21-1 corresponds to a pseudogene. The CDR3 has 18 residues. In DNA, the CDR3 is TGTGCCAGCAGCAAAATGACAGGCCCCCCGGTACCTAACTATGGCTACACCTTC. Its protein product is CASSKMTGPPVPNYGYTF.

The V gene is TRBV25-1, the J gene TRBJ1-2; no clear D. The CDR3 has 13 amino acids. Germline CDR1 reads MGHDK; CDR2 reads SYGVNS. V was pared by 7 bases and J by 4 bases, with 13 bases between. The chain's CDR3 is CASTSDSLYGYTF. CDR3 nucleotide sequence: TGTGCCAGCACCTCCGACTCCCTCTATGGCTACACCTTC.

The chain links TRBV5-4 to TRBJ2-7; TRBD2 agrees at 9 bases. The CDR3 contains 12 residues. Trimming at V came to 4 bases and at J to 7 bases, leaving 3 bases not matched to a gene. CDR1 and CDR2 (germline): SGHNT, YYREEE (reference sequence). CDR3 sequence reads: CASSAGGEEQYF. The DNA for the CDR3 is TGTGCCAGCAGCGCGGGGGGGGAAGAGCAGTACTTC.

In this sample, this clone turned up a few times. Other DNA sequences in the sample encode the same CDR3. V usage is TRBV19 and J usage is TRBJ2-5, with D perhaps given as TRBD1 or TRBD2 (6 bases each). This CDR3 is 15 amino acids long. Germline assignment: CDR1 LNHDA and CDR2 SQIVND (reference sequence). Between the trimmed V and J ends, which lost 3 bases and 1 base, there was a span of 12 bases. The CDR3 here is CASSIAGTLQETQYF. For the CDR3, the DNA is TGTGCCAGTAGTATTGCGGGGACACTCCAAGAGACCCAGTACTTC.